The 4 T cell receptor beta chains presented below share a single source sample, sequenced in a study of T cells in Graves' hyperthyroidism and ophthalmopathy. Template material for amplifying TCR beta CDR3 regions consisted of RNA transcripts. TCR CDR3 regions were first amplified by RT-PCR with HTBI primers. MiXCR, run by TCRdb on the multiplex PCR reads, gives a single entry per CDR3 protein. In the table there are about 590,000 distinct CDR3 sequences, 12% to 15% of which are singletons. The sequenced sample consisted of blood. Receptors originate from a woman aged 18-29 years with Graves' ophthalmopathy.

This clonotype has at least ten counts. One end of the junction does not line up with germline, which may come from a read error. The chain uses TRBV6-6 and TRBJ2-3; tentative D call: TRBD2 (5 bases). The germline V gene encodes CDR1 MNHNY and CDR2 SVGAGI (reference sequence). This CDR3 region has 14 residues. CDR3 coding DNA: TGTGCCAGCAGGTACTCTAGCAGCACAGATACGCAGTATTTT. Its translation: CASRYSSSTDTQYF.

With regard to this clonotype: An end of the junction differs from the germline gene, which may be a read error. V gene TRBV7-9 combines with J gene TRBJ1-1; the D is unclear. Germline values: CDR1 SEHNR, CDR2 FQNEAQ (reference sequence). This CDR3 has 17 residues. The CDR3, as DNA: TGTGCCAGCGGCTTAGGGTCGGGAGACACTTTGAACACTGAAGCTTTCTTT. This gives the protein CASGLGSGDTLNTEAFF.

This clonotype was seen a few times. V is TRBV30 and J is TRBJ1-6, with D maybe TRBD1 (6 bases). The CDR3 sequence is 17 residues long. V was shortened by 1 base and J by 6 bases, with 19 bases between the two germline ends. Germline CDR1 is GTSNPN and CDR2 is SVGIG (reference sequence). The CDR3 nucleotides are TGTGCCTGGAGTGGGACAGTTGGTGTAGATGGTAATTCACCCCTCCACTTT. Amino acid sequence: CAWSGTVGVDGNSPLHF. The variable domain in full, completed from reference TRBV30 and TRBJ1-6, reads SQTIHQWPATLVQPVGSPLSLECTVEGTSNPNLYWYRQAAGRGLQLLFYSVGIGQISSEVPQNLSASRPQDRQFILSSKKLLLSDSGFYLCAWSGTVGVDGNSPLHFGNGTRLTVT.

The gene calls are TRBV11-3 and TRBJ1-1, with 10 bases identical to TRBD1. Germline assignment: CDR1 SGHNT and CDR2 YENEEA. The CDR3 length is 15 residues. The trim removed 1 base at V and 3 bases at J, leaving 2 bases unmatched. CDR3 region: CASSLGGQGHTEAFF. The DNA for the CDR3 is TGTGCCAGCAGCTTAGGGGGACAGGGGCACACTGAAGCTTTCTTT. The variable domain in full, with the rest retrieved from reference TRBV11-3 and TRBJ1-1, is EAGVVQSPRYKIIEKKQPVAFWCNPISGHNTLYWYLQNLGQGPELLIRYENEEAVDDSQLPKDRFSAERLKGVDSTLKIQPAELGDSAVYLCASSLGGQGHTEAFFGQGTRLTVV.